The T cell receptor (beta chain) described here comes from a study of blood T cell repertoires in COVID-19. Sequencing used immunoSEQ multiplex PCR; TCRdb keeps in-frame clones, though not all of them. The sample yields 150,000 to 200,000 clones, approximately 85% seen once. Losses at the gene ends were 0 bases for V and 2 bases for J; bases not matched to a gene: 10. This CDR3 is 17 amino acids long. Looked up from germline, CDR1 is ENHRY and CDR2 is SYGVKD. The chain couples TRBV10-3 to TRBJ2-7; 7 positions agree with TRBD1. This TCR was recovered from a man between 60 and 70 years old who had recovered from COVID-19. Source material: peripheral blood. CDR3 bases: TGTGCCATCAGTGAGTCGGAAGGGGGCGCCGACCCCTACGAGCAGTACTTC. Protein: CAISESEGGADPYEQYF.